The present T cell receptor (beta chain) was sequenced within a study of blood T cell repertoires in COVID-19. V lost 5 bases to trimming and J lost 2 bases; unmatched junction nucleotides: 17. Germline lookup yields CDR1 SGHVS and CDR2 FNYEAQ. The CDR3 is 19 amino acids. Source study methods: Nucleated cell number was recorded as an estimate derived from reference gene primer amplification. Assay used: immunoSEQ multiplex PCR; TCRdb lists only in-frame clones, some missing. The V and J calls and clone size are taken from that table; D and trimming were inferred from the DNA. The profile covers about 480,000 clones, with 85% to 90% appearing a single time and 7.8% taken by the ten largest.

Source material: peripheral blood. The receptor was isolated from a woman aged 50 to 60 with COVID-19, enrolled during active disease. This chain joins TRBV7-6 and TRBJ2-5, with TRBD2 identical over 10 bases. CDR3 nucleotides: TGTGCCAGCAGCCCGATGCCCGGAGTAGCGGGGGGACCTCAAGAGACCCAGTACTTC. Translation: CASSPMPGVAGGPQETQYF.